These 21 T cell receptor beta chains originate from one sample sequenced in a study of monozygotic twins with inflammatory bowel disease. TCRdb re-called the 5' RACE reads and gives one entry per CDR3 protein, without DNA. This sample's clone table lists 310,000 or so distinct CDR3 sequences. Input material: blood. Source of these receptors: a human donor with ulcerative colitis or Crohn's disease, or a healthy co-twin of an affected twin (not recorded which).

V is TRBV5-1 and J is TRBJ2-3; the TCRdb call, TRBD2, lacks DNA for checking. This CDR3 is 14 amino acids long. Germline assignment: CDR1 SGHRS and CDR2 YFSETQ. The CDR3 is CASSLRLAGDTQYF.

The chain has TRBV6-5 and TRBJ1-3. CDR1 MNHEY and CDR2 SVGAGI come from the germline V gene. The CDR3 has 16 residues. The CDR3: CASVNRLTYSGNTIYF.

This chain links TRBV10-3 with TRBJ1-2. Germline values: CDR1 ENHRY, CDR2 SYGVKD. The CDR3 length is 13 residues. This chain's CDR3 is CAIRGTLSDGYTF.

The J gene is TRBJ2-7, the V gene TRBV5-6; TCRdb's D call of TRBD1 is untestable without DNA. There are 15 residues in the CDR3. Germline V gene lookup returns CDR1 SGHDT and CDR2 YYEEEE. The CDR3: CASSGSRDISYEQYF.

The chain carries TRBV29-1 and TRBJ1-5; TCRdb gives TRBD1 as the D gene, but with no DNA this cannot be confirmed. There are 13 residues in the CDR3. Looked up from germline, CDR1 is SQVTM and CDR2 is ANQGSEA. CDR3 region: CSGGMGQNQPQHF.

This chain links TRBV5-1 with TRBJ2-3; the D call of TRBD1 rests on TCRdb alone, since no DNA is present to check it. Germline V lookup: CDR1 SGHRS, CDR2 YFSETQ. There are 15 residues in the CDR3. The CDR3 sequence is CASRGVLGGPDTQYF.

V gene TRBV28 combines with J gene TRBJ2-3; there is no DNA to check the TCRdb D call of TRBD1. Germline V gene sequence: CDR1 MDHEN, CDR2 SYDVKM. The CDR3 extends over 12 amino acids. The CDR3 is CASSRGGVAQYF. The entire variable domain, with the rest obtained from reference TRBV28 and TRBJ2-3, is as follows: DVKVTQSSRYLVKRTGEKVFLECVQDMDHENMFWYRQDPGLGLRLIYFSYDVKMKEKGDIPEGYSVSREKKERFSLILESASTNQTSMYLCASSRGGVAQYFGPGTRLTVL.

The chain couples TRBV7-2 to TRBJ2-5; lacking DNA, the TRBD1 call made by TCRdb goes unchecked. This CDR3 comprises 15 residues. Germline V lookup: CDR1 SGHTA, CDR2 FQGNSA. The CDR3 sequence: CASSFVDRVQETQYF.

V gene TRBV2 combines with J gene TRBJ2-3; TCRdb returns TRBD1, unconfirmable since there is no DNA. The CDR3 totals 18 residues. Germline CDR1 is SNHLY and CDR2 is FYNNEI. The CDR3 loop reads CASRDYRGGPGSTDTQYF. Complete variable domain (other parts from reference TRBV2 and TRBJ2-3): EPEVTQTPSHQVTQMGQEVILRCVPISNHLYFYWYRQILGQKVEFLVSFYNNEISEKSEIFDDQFSVERPDGSNFTLKIRSTKLEDSAMYFCASRDYRGGPGSTDTQYFGPGTRLTVL.

The genes are TRBV19 and TRBJ1-2; TCRdb proposes TRBD1, but this gene call is untestable without DNA. The germline V gene has CDR1 LNHDA and CDR2 SQIVND (reference sequence). There are 12 residues in the CDR3. CDR3 region: CASSIQGDGYTF.

This chain uses TRBV5-4 with TRBJ2-1; TCRdb names TRBD1, which stays unverified in the absence of DNA. Germline lookup yields CDR1 SGHNT and CDR2 YYREEE (reference sequence). This CDR3 contains 16 residues. CDR3 sequence: CASSLRGTGGYNEQFF.

The genes are TRBV11-1 and TRBJ2-1; the D gene TCRdb calls, TRBD1, cannot be checked with no DNA. The germline V gene has CDR1 SGHAT and CDR2 FQDESV (reference sequence). This CDR3 comprises 19 residues. The CDR3 sequence is CASSLVGAQSGSSYNEQFF. Using reference TRBV11-1 and TRBJ2-1 for the parts outside the CDR3, the full variable domain is EAEVAQSPRYKITEKSQAVAFWCDPISGHATLYWYRQILGQGPELLVQFQDESVVDDSQLPKDRFSAERLKGVDSTLKIQPAELGDSAMYLCASSLVGAQSGSSYNEQFFGPGTRLTVL.

The J gene is TRBJ2-7, the V gene TRBV10-3; TCRdb names TRBD2, which stays unverified in the absence of DNA. The CDR3 consists of 13 residues. From germline, CDR1 is ENHRY and CDR2 SYGVKD. The CDR3 loop is CAISGRGSGEQYF.

This chain uses TRBV20-1 with TRBJ2-2. CDR1 and CDR2 from the germline V gene are DFQATT and SNEGSKA (reference sequence). This CDR3 spans 13 amino acids. CDR3 in amino acids: CSGGVKNTGELFF.

This chain connects TRBV20-1 to TRBJ1-4; TCRdb's D call, TRBD1, is unchecked because there is no DNA. The CDR3 is 15 residues long. From germline, CDR1 is DFQATT and CDR2 SNEGSKA (reference sequence). The CDR3 here is CSARDPGGGNEKLFF.

The chain combines TRBV20-1 with TRBJ2-3; the TCRdb call, TRBD2, lacks DNA for checking. This CDR3 is 14 amino acids long. Germline CDR1 reads DFQATT; CDR2 reads SNEGSKA (reference sequence). CDR3 amino acids: CSAHLAGGADTQYF.

The chain has TRBV30 and TRBJ1-2; TCRdb gives TRBD1 as the D gene, but with no DNA this cannot be confirmed. Per germline, CDR1 GTSNPN and CDR2 SVGIG (reference sequence). The CDR3 totals 13 residues. The chain's CDR3 is CAWNRRTEDGYTF. The entire variable domain, with the rest obtained from reference TRBV30 and TRBJ1-2, is as follows: SQTIHQWPATLVQPVGSPLSLECTVEGTSNPNLYWYRQAAGRGLQLLFYSVGIGQISSEVPQNLSASRPQDRQFILSSKKLLLSDSGFYLCAWNRRTEDGYTFGSGTRLTVV.

The CDR3 loop is CASSSQAARTKLFF. The rearrangement links TRBV27 to TRBJ1-4; the D call from TCRdb, TRBD1, cannot be confirmed without DNA. CDR3 length equals 14 residues. CDR1 and CDR2 from the germline V gene are MNHEY and SMNVEV (reference sequence).

This chain links TRBV5-6 with TRBJ1-3; TCRdb picks TRBD1, but there is no DNA to check that call. Germline lookup yields CDR1 SGHDT and CDR2 YYEEEE. The CDR3 extends over 15 amino acids. CDR3 residues: CASSLPTGAGNTIYF.

The chain uses TRBV29-1 and TRBJ1-2; without DNA, the TCRdb call of TRBD1 cannot be checked. This CDR3 has 18 amino acids. Germline CDR1 and CDR2: SQVTM and ANQGSEA. The CDR3 region is CSVDGLAGTGASGGGYTF.

The CDR3 spells CASSVSAGENSPLHF. The chain carries TRBV9 and TRBJ1-6. Germline V gene lookup returns CDR1 SGDLS and CDR2 YYNGEE. The CDR3 totals 15 residues.